This T cell receptor (beta chain) was recorded in a study of neurological immune-mediated disorders (dated by TCRdb to the late 2010s). Some background on the complete study: Among the roughly 34 multiple sclerosis patients, relapsing-remitting MS accounted for about 31 and secondary progressive MS accounted for 3. Using UMI-based sequencing, the study compared peripheral blood TCR-beta repertoires from patients with HTLV-I-associated myelopathy (HAM/TSP), patients with multiple sclerosis, and healthy controls. Longitudinal samples, technical triplicates and paired sorted CD4+ and CD8+ T-cell subsets, alongside PBMC samples, were included among the roughly 100 TCR-beta libraries. The cohort was made up of about 68 subjects, consisting of some 15 HAM/TSP patients, some 34 multiple sclerosis patients and around 20 healthy controls. General conclusions and limits of the study: Across subjects, expanded clones never shared an identical CDR3 amino acid sequence, which suggests that the TCR-beta repertoires in every group were private. In phylogenetic analysis, the repertoires of 18 of 34 MS patients grouped into a cluster of related CDR3 sequences, which suggests a possible signature at the repertoire level. The highest TCR clonal expansion was observed in HAM/TSP patients, whereas the lowest was observed in MS patients, even when compared with healthy controls. No clinical or MRI features were associated with the MS cluster, and the authors said that larger cohorts are needed.

cDNA was synthesized by template-switch 5'RACE using a primer carrying a 10-nucleotide random unique molecular identifier by which each TCR transcript was tagged. Every sequencing run yielded over 170 million TCR-beta sequences covering 15-18 subjects. The RNeasy kit was used to extract total RNA. The KAPA Real-time Library Amplification kit was used to amplify TCR-beta VDJ regions with primers targeting the TCR constant region and the 5'RACE anchor. Sample indexes and Illumina adaptors were added in a first PCR, after which library yield was increased in a second PCR. After Ampure bead purification, the roughly 650 bp TCR product was size-selected on a 2% E-gel SizeSelection system. Library quality was checked on a Bioanalyzer, concentration was measured with Qubit, and libraries were quantified with the Kapa Library Quantification kit before pooling. An Illumina HiSeq 2500 sequenced the libraries paired-end 2 x 150 bp. To increase sequence diversity, about 23-32% phiX was spiked into each library pool. The study's own analysis went as follows. Quality-filtered reads were processed with the UMI-based MiGEC pipeline, and over 90% of raw TCR sequences were removed by the MiGEC pipeline during error correction. IMGT germline references were used for aligning VDJ genes, and each clonotype was defined as a unique CDR3 amino acid sequence together with its V-J genes. Clonal expansion, Shannon diversity and CDR3 relatedness (CalcPairwiseDistances, ClusterSamples) were evaluated with VDJtools, and phylogenetic trees were built with CLCbio workbench. Clones with at least 8 unique UMIs were defined as expanded, with this threshold being based on coefficient-of-variation modelling across technical triplicates. Using fastp trimming at Q25 and MiXCR clonotype assembly, TCRdb reanalyzed the public sequencing data and kept in-frame beta chains. Entries that share a CDR3 protein sequence are merged under the most common genes and DNA. The V and J calls follow TCRdb's processing rather than the paper's. Across this sample there are about 50,000 distinct CDR3 sequences, with around 3.4% seen only once. The top ten hold 5.9% of the sample.

This clonotype has a count of ten or more. This clone's antigen is unknown. Per-base quality was not reported, and no clone a single base away is much larger than it. Libraries from unsorted PBMCs were made from 2 million PBMCs kept in RNAlater at -80 degrees C until RNA extraction. Multiple sclerosis patients were enrolled in a US clinical protocol under which disease progression was evaluated by magnetic resonance imaging. Peripheral blood underwent Ficoll-Hypaque density gradient centrifugation to isolate PBMCs, which were then cryopreserved in liquid nitrogen. There are 13 amino acids in the CDR3, from cysteine to phenylalanine inclusive. Only CDR3 DNA remains: 39 bases, in frame from the first base. CDR1 and CDR2 were assigned from the germline V gene as MNHEY and SVGAGI. A distance of 6 bases separates the germline ends of V and J, which lose 2 bases and 4 bases respectively.

The receptor was derived from a middle-aged man with multiple sclerosis. The sequenced sample was PBMCs. The rearrangement combines TRBV6-5 with TRBJ1-5; 5 matching bases give a weak D call of TRBD1. The CDR3: CASSYGGNQPQHF. In nucleotide form, the sequence is TGTGCCAGCAGTTACGGGGGAAATCAGCCCCAGCATTTT.